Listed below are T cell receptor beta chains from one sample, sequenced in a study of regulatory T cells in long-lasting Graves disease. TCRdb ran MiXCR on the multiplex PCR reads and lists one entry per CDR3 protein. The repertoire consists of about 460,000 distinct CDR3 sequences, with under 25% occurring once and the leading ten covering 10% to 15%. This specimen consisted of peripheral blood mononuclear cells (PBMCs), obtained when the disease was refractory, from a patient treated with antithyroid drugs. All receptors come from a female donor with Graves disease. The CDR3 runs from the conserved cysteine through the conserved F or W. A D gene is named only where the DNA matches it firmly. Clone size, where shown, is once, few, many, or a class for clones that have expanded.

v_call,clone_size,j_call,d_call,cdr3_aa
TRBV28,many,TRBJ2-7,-,CASRRGGGPSYEQYF
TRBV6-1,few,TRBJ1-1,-,CASIPPRGITEAFF
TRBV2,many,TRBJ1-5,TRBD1,CASANQDRGQGSQHF
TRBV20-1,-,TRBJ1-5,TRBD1,CSAAQGDGQPQHF
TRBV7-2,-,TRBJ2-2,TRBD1,CASSPIPTGANTGELFF
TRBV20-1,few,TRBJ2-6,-,CSAPVFPGANVLTF
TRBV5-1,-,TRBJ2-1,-,CASSRTSQNEQFF
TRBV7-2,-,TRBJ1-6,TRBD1,CASGLNRGPNSPLHF
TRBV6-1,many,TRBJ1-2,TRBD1,CASSEFPSPSGTGHYGYTF
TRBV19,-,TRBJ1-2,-,CASSMYQGHGYTF
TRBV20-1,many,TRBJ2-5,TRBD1,CSAYSGTVIQETQYF
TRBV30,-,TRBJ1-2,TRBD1,CAWSTRDSPHYGYTF
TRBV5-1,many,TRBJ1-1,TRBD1,CASSLSGQGETEAFF
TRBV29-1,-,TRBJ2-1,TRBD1,CSAEQGLGQFF
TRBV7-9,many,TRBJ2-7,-,CASRDLGPNEQYF
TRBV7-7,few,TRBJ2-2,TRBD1,CASSFSQGANTGELFF
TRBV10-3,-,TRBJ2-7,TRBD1,CAITRQGDRDEQYF
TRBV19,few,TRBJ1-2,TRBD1,CASSDRDSLNYGYTF
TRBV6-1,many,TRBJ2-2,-,CASRGGRGNTGELFF
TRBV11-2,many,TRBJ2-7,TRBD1,CASSLAPRGRYEQYF